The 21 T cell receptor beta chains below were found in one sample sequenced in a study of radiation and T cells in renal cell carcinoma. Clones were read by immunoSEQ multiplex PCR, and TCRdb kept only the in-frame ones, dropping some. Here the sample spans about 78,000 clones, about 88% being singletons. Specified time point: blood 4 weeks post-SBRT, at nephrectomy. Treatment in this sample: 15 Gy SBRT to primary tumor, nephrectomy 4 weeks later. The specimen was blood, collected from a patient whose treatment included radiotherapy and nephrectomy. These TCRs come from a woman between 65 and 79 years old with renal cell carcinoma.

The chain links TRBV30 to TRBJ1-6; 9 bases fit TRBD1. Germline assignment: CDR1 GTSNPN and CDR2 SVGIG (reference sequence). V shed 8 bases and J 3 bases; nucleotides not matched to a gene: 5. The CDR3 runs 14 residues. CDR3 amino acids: CAGGTGLYNSPLHF. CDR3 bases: TGTGCCGGCGGGACAGGGCTCTATAATTCACCCCTCCACTTT.

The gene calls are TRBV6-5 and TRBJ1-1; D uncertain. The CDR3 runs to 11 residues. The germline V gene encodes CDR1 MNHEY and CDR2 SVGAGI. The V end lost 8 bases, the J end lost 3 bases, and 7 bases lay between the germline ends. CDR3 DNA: TGTGCCAGCTGGCGGTACACTGAAGCTTTCTTT. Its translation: CASWRYTEAFF.

CDR3: CASSEWGRATTF. DNA for the CDR3: TGTGCCAGCAGTGAATGGGGGCGCGCTACAACCTTC. The V and J genes are TRBV25-1 and TRBJ1-2; D might be TRBD1 (6 bases). Per germline, CDR1 MGHDK and CDR2 SYGVNS. The CDR3 loop spans 12 amino acids. The ends were cut back, 1 base at V and 14 bases at J, with 14 bases in the middle.

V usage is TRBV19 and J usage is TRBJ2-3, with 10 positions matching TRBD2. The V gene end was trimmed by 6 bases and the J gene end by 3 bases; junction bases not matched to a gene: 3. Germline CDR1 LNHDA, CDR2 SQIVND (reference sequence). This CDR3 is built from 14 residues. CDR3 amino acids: CASRASGGTDTQYF. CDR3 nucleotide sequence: TGTGCCAGTAGGGCTAGCGGGGGAACAGATACGCAGTATTTT.

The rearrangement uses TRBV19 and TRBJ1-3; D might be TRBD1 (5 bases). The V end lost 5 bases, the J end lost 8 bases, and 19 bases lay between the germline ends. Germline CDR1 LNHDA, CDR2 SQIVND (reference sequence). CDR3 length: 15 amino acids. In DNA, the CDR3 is TGTGCCAGTAGTTTGTCCTGGGGGACTACAGACACCATATATTTT. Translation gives CASSLSWGTTDTIYF. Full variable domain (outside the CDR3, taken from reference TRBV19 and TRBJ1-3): DGGITQSPKYLFRKEGQNVTLSCEQNLNHDAMYWYRQDPGQGLRLIYYSQIVNDFQKGDIAEGYSVSREKKESFPLTVTSAQKNPTAFYLCASSLSWGTTDTIYFGEGSWLTVV.

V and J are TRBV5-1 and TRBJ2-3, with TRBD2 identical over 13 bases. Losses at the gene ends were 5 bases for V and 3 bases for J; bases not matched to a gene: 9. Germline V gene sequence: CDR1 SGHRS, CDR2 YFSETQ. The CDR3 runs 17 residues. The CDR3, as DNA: TGCGCCAGCAGAGTGGGACTAGCGGGGCTGAGGACAGATACGCAGTATTTT. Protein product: CASRVGLAGLRTDTQYF.

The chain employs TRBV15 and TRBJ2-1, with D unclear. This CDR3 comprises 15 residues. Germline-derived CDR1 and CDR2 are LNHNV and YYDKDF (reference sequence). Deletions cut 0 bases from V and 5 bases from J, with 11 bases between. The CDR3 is CATSRDLGTHNEQFF. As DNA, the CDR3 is TGTGCCACCAGCAGAGATCTGGGCACCCACAATGAGCAGTTCTTC.

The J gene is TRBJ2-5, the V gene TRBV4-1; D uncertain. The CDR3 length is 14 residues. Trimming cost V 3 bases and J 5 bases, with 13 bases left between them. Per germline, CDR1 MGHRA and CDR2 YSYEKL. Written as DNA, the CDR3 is TGCGCCAGCAGCCAGACCTACTTGGGGGAGACCCAGTACTTC. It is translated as CASSQTYLGETQYF.

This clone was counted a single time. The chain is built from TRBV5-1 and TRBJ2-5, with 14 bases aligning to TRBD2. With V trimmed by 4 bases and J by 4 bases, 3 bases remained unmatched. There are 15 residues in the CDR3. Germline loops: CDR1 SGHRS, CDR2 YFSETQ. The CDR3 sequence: CASSVGLAGAETQYF. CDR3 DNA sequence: TGCGCCAGCAGCGTGGGACTAGCGGGGGCAGAGACCCAGTACTTC.

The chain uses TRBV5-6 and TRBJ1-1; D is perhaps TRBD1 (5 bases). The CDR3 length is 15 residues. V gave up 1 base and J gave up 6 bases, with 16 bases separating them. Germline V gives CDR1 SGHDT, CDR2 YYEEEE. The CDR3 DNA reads TGTGCCAGCAGCTTGTTGGGACCCGGGGGATCTGAAGCTTTCTTT. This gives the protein CASSLLGPGGSEAFF.

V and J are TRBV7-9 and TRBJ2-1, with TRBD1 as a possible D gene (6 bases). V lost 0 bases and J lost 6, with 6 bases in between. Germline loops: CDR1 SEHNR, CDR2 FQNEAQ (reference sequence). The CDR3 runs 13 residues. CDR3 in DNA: TGTGCCAGCAGCTTAGCGGGGGCCAATGAGCAGTTCTTC. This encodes CASSLAGANEQFF.

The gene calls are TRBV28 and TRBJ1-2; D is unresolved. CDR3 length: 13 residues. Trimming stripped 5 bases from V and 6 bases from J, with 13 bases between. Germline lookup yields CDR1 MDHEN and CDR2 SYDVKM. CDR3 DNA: TGTGCCAGCAGTCCCACAAATCTGCATGGCTACACCTTC. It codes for CASSPTNLHGYTF.

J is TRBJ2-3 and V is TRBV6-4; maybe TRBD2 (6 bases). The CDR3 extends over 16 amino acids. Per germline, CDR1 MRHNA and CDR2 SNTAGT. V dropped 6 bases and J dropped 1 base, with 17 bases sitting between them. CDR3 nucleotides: TGTGCCAGCAGGACCCGCGGGGAGGTTGGCACAGATACGCAGTATTTT. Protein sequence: CASRTRGEVGTDTQYF.

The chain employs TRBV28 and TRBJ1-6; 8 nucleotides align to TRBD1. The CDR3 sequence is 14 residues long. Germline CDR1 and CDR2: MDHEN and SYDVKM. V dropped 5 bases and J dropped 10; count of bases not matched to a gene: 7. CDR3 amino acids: CASSPGTGRSPLHF. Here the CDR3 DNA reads TGTGCCAGCAGTCCCGGGACAGGTCGATCACCCCTCCACTTT.

The CDR3 DNA is TGCGCCAGCAGCTTATCGGGACAGGGGGCACATGAGCAGTTCTTC. Amino acids: CASSLSGQGAHEQFF. The chain has TRBV5-1 and TRBJ2-1; 12 nucleotides align to TRBD1. V shed 2 bases, J shed 8 bases, and the junction held 5 bases outside the gene matches. This CDR3 has 15 residues. The germline V gene encodes CDR1 SGHRS and CDR2 YFSETQ.

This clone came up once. The CDR3 region is CAWSAEGSNQPQHF. The DNA of the CDR3 is TGTGCCTGGAGTGCGGAGGGAAGCAATCAGCCCCAGCATTTT. This chain uses TRBV30 with TRBJ1-5; no clear D gene. The CDR3 contains 14 residues. V was shortened by 1 base and J by 1 base, with 8 bases between the two germline ends. Germline CDR1 and CDR2: GTSNPN and SVGIG (reference sequence).

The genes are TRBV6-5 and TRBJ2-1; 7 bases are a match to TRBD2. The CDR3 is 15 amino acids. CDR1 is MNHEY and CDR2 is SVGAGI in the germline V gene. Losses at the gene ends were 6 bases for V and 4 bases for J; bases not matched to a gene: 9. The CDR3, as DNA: TGTGCCAGCAGCGCTGAGCTAGCGGCGTACAATGAGCAGTTCTTC. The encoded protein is CASSAELAAYNEQFF.

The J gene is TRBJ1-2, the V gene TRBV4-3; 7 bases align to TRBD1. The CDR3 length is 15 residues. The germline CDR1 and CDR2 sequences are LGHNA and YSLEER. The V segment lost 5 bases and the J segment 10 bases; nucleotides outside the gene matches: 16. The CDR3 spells CASSAPGQILFFYTF. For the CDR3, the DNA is TGCGCCAGCAGCGCTCCGGGACAGATCCTCTTTTTCTACACCTTC.

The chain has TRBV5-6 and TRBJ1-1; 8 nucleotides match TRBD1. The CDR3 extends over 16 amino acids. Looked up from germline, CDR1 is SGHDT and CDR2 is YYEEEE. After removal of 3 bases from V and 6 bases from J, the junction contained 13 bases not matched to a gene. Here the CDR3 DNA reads TGTGCCAGCAGCTACCGGACAGGGAATTCGTACGCTGAAGCTTTCTTT. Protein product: CASSYRTGNSYAEAFF. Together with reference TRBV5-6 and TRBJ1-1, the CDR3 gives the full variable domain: DAGVTQSPTHLIKTRGQQVTLRCSPKSGHDTVSWYQQALGQGPQFIFQYYEEEERQRGNFPDRFSGHQFPNYSSELNVNALLLGDSALYLCASSYRTGNSYAEAFFGQGTRLTVV.

CDR3 protein: CSAGGSGYTF. In DNA, the CDR3 is TGCAGTGCTGGGGGGAGTGGCTACACCTTC. J is TRBJ1-2 and V is TRBV20-1; tentative D call: TRBD1 (5 bases). Per the germline V gene, CDR1 is DFQATT and CDR2 is SNEGSKA (reference sequence). V was cut by 5 bases and J by 7 bases, with 8 bases left in between. CDR3 length: 10 residues.

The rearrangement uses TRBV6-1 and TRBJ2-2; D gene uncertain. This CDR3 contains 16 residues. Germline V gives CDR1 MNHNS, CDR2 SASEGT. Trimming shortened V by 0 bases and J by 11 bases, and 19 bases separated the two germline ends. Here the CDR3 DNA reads TGTGCCAGCAGTGAAGCTAGTGGCCGTGGTAGCATAGAGCTGTTTTTT. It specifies CASSEASGRGSIELFF.